A single sample gave rise to the 5 T cell receptor beta chains below, sequenced in a study of cytomegalovirus exposure and HLA in healthy donors. The PCR had 60 Vbeta and 13 Jbeta primers. Only in-frame clones appear in the TCRdb table, and some are missing; sequencing was by immunoSEQ multiplex PCR. In the table there are about 180,000 clones, 80% of which are singletons. Source material: PBMCs. These receptors were obtained from a woman between 25 and 40 years old in good health and CMV-seronegative.

The genes are TRBV5-4 and TRBJ2-5; TRBD2 aligns across 12 bases. V was pared by 2 bases and J by 2 bases, with 4 bases of the junction left unmatched. From germline, CDR1 is SGHNT and CDR2 YYREEE (reference sequence). The CDR3 has 16 residues. The CDR3 protein is CASSFRLAGDQETQYF. The DNA for the CDR3 is TGTGCCAGCAGCTTTAGACTAGCGGGGGATCAAGAGACCCAGTACTTC.

This clone was seen a handful of times. This chain links TRBV10-2 with TRBJ1-5; D unclear. This CDR3 is built from 16 residues. Germline loops: CDR1 WSHSY, CDR2 SAAADI. The V end lost 0 bases, the J end lost 0 bases, and 9 bases lay between the germline ends. The DNA of the CDR3 is TGCGCCAGCAGTGAGTCACCCGGGAATAGCAATCAGCCCCAGCATTTT. Protein: CASSESPGNSNQPQHF.

Comments on this clone: In the same sample, other DNA sequences code for this CDR3. V is TRBV10-3 and J is TRBJ1-2; 7 bases agree with TRBD1. In germline, CDR1 is ENHRY, CDR2 SYGVKD. CDR3 size: 14 residues. The J segment lost 6 bases and the V segment lost 3 bases, leaving 7 bases of the junction unmatched. The CDR3 loop reads CAISEGGQINGYTF. As DNA, the CDR3 is TGTGCCATCAGTGAAGGGGGACAGATAAATGGCTACACCTTC.

The V and J genes are TRBV11-2 and TRBJ2-1; D is unclear. Per germline, CDR1 SGHAT and CDR2 FQNNGV. This CDR3 comprises 16 residues. V dropped 2 bases and J dropped 8 bases, with 19 bases sitting between them. CDR3 sequence: CASSLLGLVSRDEQFF. CDR3 DNA: TGTGCCAGCAGCTTATTGGGTCTAGTTTCTCGTGATGAGCAGTTCTTC.

The rearrangement links TRBV6-5 to TRBJ1-5; D call uncertain. Germline V gives CDR1 MNHEY, CDR2 SVGAGI. The CDR3 extends over 14 amino acids. Trimming took 0 bases from V and 5 from J, leaving 8 bases between them. The CDR3 is CASSYSSRYQPQHF. CDR3 DNA: TGTGCCAGCAGTTACTCGAGTCGGTATCAGCCCCAGCATTTT.